This is a list of T cell receptor beta chains from one sample in a study of T cell responses to AZD1222 COVID-19 vaccine. Assay: immunoSEQ multiplex PCR; the TCRdb copy retains only in-frame clones and omits some. The sample has 95,000 to 150,000 clones, about 90% seen once; the top ten hold 4% to 5.5%. The sequencing here drew on peripheral blood, taken on day 0 of MenACWY control vaccination. Receptor source: an adult in good health. Both conserved end residues are part of each CDR3. The order of the fields is CDR3 protein, CDR3 DNA, V gene, J gene, D gene, clone size. D genes are given only for firm matches. A clone size is listed for some rows: how often the clone was seen (once, few, many), or a class if it is expanded.

cdr3_aa: CASSPRVRDRTGELFF
cdr3_nt: TGTGCCAGCAGCCCCAGGGTGCGGGATCGCACCGGGGAGCTGTTTTTT
v_call: TRBV7-3
j_call: TRBJ2-2
d_call: .
clone_size: .

cdr3_aa: CASSLDPNLTGGGYTF
cdr3_nt: TGTGCCAGCTCCTTAGACCCGAATCTAACAGGCGGGGGCTACACCTTC
v_call: TRBV18
j_call: TRBJ1-2
d_call: .
clone_size: .

cdr3_aa: CASSFVAYDGYTF
cdr3_nt: TGTGCCAGCAGTTTCGTGGCCTATGATGGCTACACCTTC
v_call: TRBV12-3/TRBV12-4
j_call: TRBJ1-2
d_call: .
clone_size: few

cdr3_aa: CASSIRLAGGAPDTQYF
cdr3_nt: TGTGCCAGTAGTATACGACTAGCGGGAGGTGCCCCAGATACGCAGTATTTT
v_call: TRBV19
j_call: TRBJ2-3
d_call: TRBD2
clone_size: .

cdr3_aa: CASSLHRDNSPLHF
cdr3_nt: TGTGCCAGCAGTTTACACAGGGATAATTCACCCCTCCACTTT
v_call: TRBV28
j_call: TRBJ1-6
d_call: .
clone_size: .

cdr3_aa: CASSSDRGYEKLFF
cdr3_nt: TGCGCCAGCAGCTCGGACAGGGGATACGAAAAACTGTTTTTT
v_call: TRBV5-1
j_call: TRBJ1-4
d_call: TRBD1
clone_size: .

cdr3_aa: CASSGRAAGQGGEQYF
cdr3_nt: TGCGCCAGCAGCGGGCGCGCGGCAGGCCAGGGCGGCGAGCAGTACTTC
v_call: TRBV5-1
j_call: TRBJ2-7
d_call: .
clone_size: .

cdr3_aa: CAWSGSAQNQPQHF
cdr3_nt: TGTGCCTGGAGTGGTTCTGCACAAAATCAGCCCCAGCATTTT
v_call: TRBV30
j_call: TRBJ1-5
d_call: .
clone_size: .

cdr3_aa: CASGLLQQGLETQYF
cdr3_nt: TGTGCTAGTGGTTTGTTACAACAGGGGTTGGAGACCCAGTACTTC
v_call: TRBV12-5
j_call: TRBJ2-5
d_call: TRBD1
clone_size: .

cdr3_aa: CASSAGRLANYGYTF
cdr3_nt: TGTGCCAGCAGTGCGGGACGGCTAGCTAACTATGGCTACACCTTC
v_call: TRBV28
j_call: TRBJ1-2
d_call: .
clone_size: once

cdr3_aa: CASSLQTGNYGYTF
cdr3_nt: TGTGCCAGCAGCTTACAGACAGGGAACTATGGCTACACCTTC
v_call: TRBV7-2
j_call: TRBJ1-2
d_call: TRBD1
clone_size: .

cdr3_aa: CASSVGGSGVEQYF
cdr3_nt: TGTGCCAGCAGCGTAGGGGGATCAGGGGTCGAGCAGTACTTC
v_call: TRBV9
j_call: TRBJ2-7
d_call: .
clone_size: .

cdr3_aa: CASSLGGLAGEETQYF
cdr3_nt: TGCGCCAGCAGCTTGGGAGGGCTAGCGGGAGAGGAGACCCAGTACTTC
v_call: TRBV5-1
j_call: TRBJ2-5
d_call: TRBD2
clone_size: once

cdr3_aa: CAASEGGAYNEQFF
cdr3_nt: TGTGCCGCCTCGGAAGGGGGAGCCTACAATGAGCAGTTCTTC
v_call: TRBV6-5
j_call: TRBJ2-1
d_call: .
clone_size: .

cdr3_aa: CASSLQGRGGRQETQYF
cdr3_nt: TGTGCCAGCAGTTTACAGGGGCGAGGCGGGCGCCAAGAGACCCAGTACTTC
v_call: TRBV27
j_call: TRBJ2-5
d_call: .
clone_size: .

cdr3_aa: CASSFGAGGLEEQFF
cdr3_nt: TGTGCCAGCAGTTTTGGGGCGGGAGGATTGGAGGAGCAGTTCTTC
v_call: TRBV27
j_call: TRBJ2-1
d_call: TRBD2
clone_size: .

cdr3_aa: CAILEAGTGSTPLHF
cdr3_nt: TGTGCCATCCTAGAGGCCGGGACAGGGAGTACGCCCCTCCACTTT
v_call: TRBV28
j_call: TRBJ1-6
d_call: TRBD1
clone_size: few

cdr3_aa: CAISLAVQETQYF
cdr3_nt: TGTGCCATCAGCTTAGCGGTACAAGAGACCCAGTACTTC
v_call: TRBV10-3
j_call: TRBJ2-5
d_call: .
clone_size: .

cdr3_aa: CASSLRTSGLLSSYEQYF
cdr3_nt: TGTGCCAGCAGCCTACGGACTAGCGGATTGCTTAGCTCCTACGAGCAGTACTTC
v_call: TRBV7-2
j_call: TRBJ2-7
d_call: TRBD2
clone_size: .

cdr3_aa: CATSESGGPNEKLFF
cdr3_nt: TGTGCCACCAGTGAGTCAGGGGGCCCTAATGAAAAACTGTTTTTT
v_call: TRBV24-1
j_call: TRBJ1-4
d_call: TRBD1
clone_size: .

cdr3_aa: CASNRQTYNEQFF
cdr3_nt: TGTGCCAGCAACCGCCAAACCTACAATGAGCAGTTCTTC
v_call: TRBV12-3/TRBV12-4
j_call: TRBJ2-1
d_call: .
clone_size: .

cdr3_aa: CASSAPGLAGSNTGELFF
cdr3_nt: TGTGCCAGCAGTGCGCCGGGACTAGCGGGTTCAAACACCGGGGAGCTGTTTTTT
v_call: TRBV27
j_call: TRBJ2-2
d_call: TRBD2
clone_size: .

cdr3_aa: CASSVFLGGNTEAFF
cdr3_nt: TGTGCCAGCAGCGTGTTCCTGGGGGGCAACACTGAAGCTTTCTTT
v_call: TRBV9
j_call: TRBJ1-1
d_call: .
clone_size: .

cdr3_aa: CASIRARGTGYNSPLHF
cdr3_nt: TGTGCCAGCATCCGAGCTAGGGGGACGGGTTATAATTCACCCCTCCACTTT
v_call: TRBV28
j_call: TRBJ1-6
d_call: .
clone_size: .

cdr3_aa: CASSWGQGNQPQHF
cdr3_nt: TGTGCCAGCAGCTGGGGACAGGGGAATCAGCCCCAGCATTTT
v_call: TRBV7-2
j_call: TRBJ1-5
d_call: TRBD1
clone_size: .

cdr3_aa: CASSQEGAGGPYEQFF
cdr3_nt: TGTGCCAGCAGCCAAGAGGGGGCGGGAGGGCCCTATGAGCAGTTCTTC
v_call: TRBV4-2
j_call: TRBJ2-1
d_call: TRBD2
clone_size: .

cdr3_aa: CAISDTVYNEQFF
cdr3_nt: TGTGCCATCAGTGATACGGTCTACAATGAGCAGTTCTTC
v_call: TRBV10-3
j_call: TRBJ2-1
d_call: .
clone_size: once

cdr3_aa: CASSSLTGGGHYGYTF
cdr3_nt: TGTGCCAGCAGTTCCTTGACAGGGGGAGGTCACTATGGCTACACCTTC
v_call: TRBV28
j_call: TRBJ1-2
d_call: TRBD1
clone_size: .

cdr3_aa: CASSSRGTGVYNEQFF
cdr3_nt: TGTGCCAGCAGCTCTAGGGGGACAGGCGTCTACAATGAGCAGTTCTTC
v_call: TRBV13
j_call: TRBJ2-1
d_call: TRBD1
clone_size: .

cdr3_aa: CASSQTSGGYGYTF
cdr3_nt: TGTGCCAGCAGCCAAACCTCTGGGGGCTATGGCTACACCTTC
v_call: TRBV27
j_call: TRBJ1-2
d_call: .
clone_size: .

cdr3_aa: CASSSVTRYNEQFF
cdr3_nt: TGTGCCAGCAGCTCCGTGACACGCTACAATGAGCAGTTCTTC
v_call: TRBV6-2/TRBV6-3
j_call: TRBJ2-1
d_call: .
clone_size: .

cdr3_aa: CASTGLFTDTQYF
cdr3_nt: TGTGCCAGCACGGGACTTTTCACAGATACGCAGTATTTT
v_call: TRBV19
j_call: TRBJ2-3
d_call: .
clone_size: .

cdr3_aa: CASLTFSNQPQHF
cdr3_nt: TGTGCCAGCTTGACATTTAGCAATCAGCCCCAGCATTTT
v_call: TRBV28
j_call: TRBJ1-5
d_call: .
clone_size: .

cdr3_aa: CASSLGLQNYGYTF
cdr3_nt: TGTGCCAGCAGCTTAGGTCTACAAAACTATGGCTACACCTTC
v_call: TRBV13
j_call: TRBJ1-2
d_call: .
clone_size: .

cdr3_aa: CASSQTSGGYNEQFF
cdr3_nt: TGTGCCAGCAGCCAGACTAGCGGGGGGTACAATGAGCAGTTCTTC
v_call: TRBV6-2/TRBV6-3
j_call: TRBJ2-1
d_call: TRBD2
clone_size: .

cdr3_aa: CASSRGANVLTF
cdr3_nt: TGTGCCAGCAGCCGGGGAGCCAACGTCCTGACTTTC
v_call: TRBV6-2/TRBV6-3
j_call: TRBJ2-6
d_call: .
clone_size: .

cdr3_aa: CASSAWDRGQDGYTF
cdr3_nt: TGTGCCAGTAGTGCCTGGGACAGGGGGCAGGATGGCTACACCTTC
v_call: TRBV19
j_call: TRBJ1-2
d_call: TRBD1
clone_size: .

cdr3_aa: CATSRGGGYGYTF
cdr3_nt: TGTGCCACCAGCAGAGGGGGGGGCTATGGCTACACCTTC
v_call: TRBV15
j_call: TRBJ1-2
d_call: .
clone_size: .

cdr3_aa: CASSLLLSLDRVNTEAFF
cdr3_nt: TGTGCCAGCAGTCTACTACTCTCGTTAGACAGGGTGAACACTGAAGCTTTCTTT
v_call: TRBV6-6
j_call: TRBJ1-1
d_call: TRBD1
clone_size: .

cdr3_aa: CASSLGYPYEQYF
cdr3_nt: TGTGCCAGCAGTTTAGGATATCCCTACGAGCAGTACTTC
v_call: TRBV28
j_call: TRBJ2-7
d_call: .
clone_size: .

cdr3_aa: CASSQSSGGAGELFF
cdr3_nt: TGCGCCAGCAGCCAATCTAGCGGGGGGGCCGGGGAGCTGTTTTTT
v_call: TRBV4-3
j_call: TRBJ2-2
d_call: TRBD2
clone_size: .

cdr3_aa: CASSLGVNTEAFF
cdr3_nt: TGTGCCAGCAGCTTAGGGGTGAACACTGAAGCTTTCTTT
v_call: TRBV5-6
j_call: TRBJ1-1
d_call: .
clone_size: .

cdr3_aa: CASSPGLAGVEQFF
cdr3_nt: TGTGCCAGCAGCCCGGGACTAGCGGGAGTGGAGCAGTTCTTC
v_call: TRBV9
j_call: TRBJ2-1
d_call: TRBD2
clone_size: .

cdr3_aa: CASFTTGTKNTGELFF
cdr3_nt: TGTGCCAGCTTCACCACCGGGACAAAGAACACCGGGGAGCTGTTTTTT
v_call: TRBV18
j_call: TRBJ2-2
d_call: .
clone_size: .

cdr3_aa: CASSIQGLAGLAKNIQYF
cdr3_nt: TGTGCCAGTAGTATCCAGGGACTAGCGGGACTAGCCAAAAACATTCAGTACTTC
v_call: TRBV19
j_call: TRBJ2-4
d_call: TRBD2
clone_size: .

cdr3_aa: CATSDRLQGPDTQYF
cdr3_nt: TGTGCCACCAGTGATCGCCTACAGGGACCAGATACGCAGTATTTT
v_call: TRBV24-1
j_call: TRBJ2-3
d_call: .
clone_size: .

cdr3_aa: CASSSGASGGNEKLFF
cdr3_nt: TGTGCCAGCAGCTCCGGGGCGTCAGGAGGAAATGAAAAACTGTTTTTT
v_call: TRBV5-4
j_call: TRBJ1-4
d_call: .
clone_size: .

cdr3_aa: CASSKLAGIKDTQYF
cdr3_nt: TGTGCCAGCAGTAAGCTAGCGGGGATAAAAGATACGCAGTATTTT
v_call: TRBV6-2/TRBV6-3
j_call: TRBJ2-3
d_call: TRBD2
clone_size: .

cdr3_aa: CASSLGQVNEQFF
cdr3_nt: TGTGCCAGCAGCTTAGGACAGGTCAATGAGCAGTTCTTC
v_call: TRBV11-3
j_call: TRBJ2-1
d_call: .
clone_size: .

cdr3_aa: CASSVAGAGSYEQYF
cdr3_nt: TGTGCCAGCAGCGTAGCAGGGGCAGGGTCCTACGAGCAGTACTTC
v_call: TRBV9
j_call: TRBJ2-7
d_call: .
clone_size: .

cdr3_aa: CASSLNNEQFF
cdr3_nt: TGCGCCAGCAGCTTAAACAATGAGCAGTTCTTC
v_call: TRBV5-1
j_call: TRBJ2-1
d_call: .
clone_size: .

cdr3_aa: CSVELPPPDTDTQYF
cdr3_nt: TGCAGCGTTGAGCTCCCCCCTCCCGACACAGATACGCAGTATTTT
v_call: TRBV29-1
j_call: TRBJ2-3
d_call: .
clone_size: .

cdr3_aa: CATSGSRGAGEIKTQYF
cdr3_nt: TGTGCCACCAGTGGCAGCCGCGGAGCGGGAGAAATAAAGACCCAGTACTTC
v_call: TRBV24-1
j_call: TRBJ2-5
d_call: TRBD2
clone_size: .

cdr3_aa: CASTLAASYEQYF
cdr3_nt: TGCGCCAGTACCTTAGCCGCCTCCTACGAGCAGTACTTC
v_call: TRBV5-1
j_call: TRBJ2-7
d_call: .
clone_size: .

cdr3_aa: CASSLNRQTGDNSPLHF
cdr3_nt: TGTGCCAGCAGCCTGAACCGACAGACAGGGGATAATTCACCCCTCCACTTT
v_call: TRBV27
j_call: TRBJ1-6
d_call: TRBD1
clone_size: .

cdr3_aa: CASSATTGTTEAFF
cdr3_nt: TGTGCCAGCAGCGCTACTACAGGGACCACTGAAGCTTTCTTT
v_call: TRBV2
j_call: TRBJ1-1
d_call: .
clone_size: .

cdr3_aa: CASRGTGGFNYGYTF
cdr3_nt: TGTGCCAGCAGGGGGACAGGGGGGTTCAACTATGGCTACACCTTC
v_call: TRBV27
j_call: TRBJ1-2
d_call: TRBD1
clone_size: .

cdr3_aa: CASRSVLGSSVGYTF
cdr3_nt: TGTGCCAGTAGATCGGTGTTGGGGTCTTCGGTTGGCTACACCTTC
v_call: TRBV19
j_call: TRBJ1-2
d_call: .
clone_size: .

cdr3_aa: CASSRTLEAFF
cdr3_nt: TGTGCCAGCAGCAGAACACTCGAAGCTTTCTTT
v_call: TRBV11-2
j_call: TRBJ1-1
d_call: .
clone_size: .